The 18 T cell receptor beta chains below were found in one sample sequenced in a study of T cells in Graves' hyperthyroidism and ophthalmopathy. Amplification targeted TCR beta CDR3 regions from RNA transcripts. Primed by the HTBI set, a first-round RT-PCR was run on the TCR CDR3. TCRdb reprocessed the multiplex PCR reads with MiXCR, giving one entry per CDR3 protein. The data show roughly 300,000 distinct CDR3 sequences, approximately 26% seen once. The sequencing sample was made of blood. The receptor source for this set is a middle-aged man with Graves' hyperthyroidism that later progressed to Graves' ophthalmopathy.

V and J are TRBV6-1 and TRBJ2-7; 8 bases are a match to TRBD2. Trimming at V came to 6 bases and at J to 4 bases, leaving 8 bases not matched to a gene. The CDR3 has 14 residues. The germline V gene has CDR1 MNHNS and CDR2 SASEGT. The CDR3 DNA follows: TGTGCCAGCAGAGGAGCGGGAGATGGGTACGAGCAGTACTTC. Amino acid sequence: CASRGAGDGYEQYF.

The sample holds many counts of this clonotype. The chain employs TRBV7-2 and TRBJ2-5; D is uncertain. Trimming removed 6 bases from V and 5 bases from J, with 13 bases in between. CDR1 SGHTA and CDR2 FQGNSA come from the germline V gene. The CDR3 is 13 residues long. The CDR3 region is CASRSGPGETQYF. The CDR3 DNA follows: TGTGCCAGCAGGTCCGGACCCGGGGAGACCCAGTACTTC.

At least ten counts were recorded for this clonotype. The rearrangement uses TRBV6-5 and TRBJ2-7, with D perhaps matching TRBD1 (6 bases). The germline V gene has CDR1 MNHEY and CDR2 SVGAGI. The ends were cut back, 6 bases at V and 2 bases at J, with 17 bases in the middle. This CDR3 comprises 15 residues. CDR3 in amino acids: CASRSPGRDTYEQYF. CDR3 in DNA: TGTGCCAGCAGGTCCCCGGGACGGGACACCTACGAGCAGTACTTC.

This clonotype has ten or more counts. The chain uses TRBV7-8 and TRBJ1-1; D is unresolved. The CDR3 spans 15 residues. The germline gives CDR1 SGHVS, CDR2 FQNEAQ. V was clipped by 5 bases and J by 6 bases, with 19 bases between them. As DNA, the CDR3 is TGTGCCAGCAGCCCTGCGGCGGGTTTGTTCGCTGAAGCTTTCTTT. Amino acid sequence: CASSPAAGLFAEAFF.

This clonotype showed up many times. The rearrangement links TRBV4-1 to TRBJ2-7; 7 nucleotides match TRBD1. Germline CDR1 is MGHRA and CDR2 is YSYEKL. J lost 3 bases, V lost 3 bases, and 11 bases had no gene match. This CDR3 is built from 16 residues. The CDR3 DNA is TGCGCCAGCAGCCACCTCAGAGAGGGGGCCCGCTACGAGCAGTACTTC. Translating it yields CASSHLREGARYEQYF.

In this sample, this clonotype turned up many times. The V and J genes are TRBV12-3 or TRBV12-4 and TRBJ2-7, with D possibly matching TRBD1 (6 bases). The CDR3 contains 15 residues. V was pared by 6 bases and J by 2 bases, with 17 bases between. CDR3 DNA sequence: TGTGCCAGCAGCCCTACAGGGCCATTTACCTACGAGCAGTACTTC. Its translation is CASSPTGPFTYEQYF.

This clonotype occurred many times. The rearrangement uses TRBV5-1 and TRBJ2-7; D unresolved. CDR1 and CDR2 from the germline V gene are SGHRS and YFSETQ. The V end was cut by 0 bases, the J end by 2 bases, with 6 bases between. The CDR3 covers 13 residues. CDR3 protein: CASSLDSPYEQYF. For the CDR3, the DNA is TGCGCCAGCAGCTTGGACAGCCCCTACGAGCAGTACTTC. The full variable domain, completed using reference TRBV5-1 and TRBJ2-7, is KAGVTQTPRYLIKTRGQQVTLSCSPISGHRSVSWYQQTPGQGLQFLFEYFSETQRNKGNFPGRFSGRQFSNSRSEMNVSTLELGDSALYLCASSLDSPYEQYFGPGTRLTVT.

The sample holds many counts of this clonotype. This CDR3 reads CASRLAGQETQYF. CDR3 bases: TGTGCCAGCAGACTGGCGGGGCAAGAGACCCAGTACTTC. The V call is TRBV27, the J call TRBJ2-5; TRBD2 might be the D (6 bases). The CDR3 is 13 residues long. Germline V gives CDR1 MNHEY, CDR2 SMNVEV (reference sequence). The V end was cut by 6 bases, the J end by 2 bases, with 10 bases between.

In this sample, this clonotype turned up many times. This sequence joins TRBV30 and TRBJ2-7, with a tentative D call TRBD1 (6 bases). This CDR3 is built from 14 residues. V lost 6 bases to trimming and J lost 2 bases, with 17 bases between them. Germline values: CDR1 GTSNPN, CDR2 SVGIG (reference sequence). The CDR3 loop reads CACETGQLTYEQYF. CDR3 coding DNA: TGTGCCTGCGAAACGGGACAACTAACCTACGAGCAGTACTTC.

The chain links TRBV30 to TRBJ2-5; D might be TRBD1 (6 bases). Germline values: CDR1 GTSNPN, CDR2 SVGIG (reference sequence). Trimming pared 4 bases from V and 2 bases from J, leaving 11 bases between. The CDR3 length is 13 residues. The CDR3 nucleotides are TGTGCCTGGACAGGGGTAGGGCAAGAGACCCAGTACTTC. Translation: CAWTGVGQETQYF.

This chain connects TRBV4-3 to TRBJ2-5; 14 bases line up with TRBD2. Losses at the gene ends were 3 bases for V and 7 bases for J; bases not matched to a gene: 7. CDR3 length: 16 residues. Germline V gene lookup returns CDR1 LGHNA and CDR2 YSLEER. This CDR3 reads CASSQSSTSGRATQYF. In nucleotides, the CDR3 is TGCGCCAGCAGCCAGTCTTCGACTAGCGGGAGGGCGACCCAGTACTTC.

This clonotype showed up just a few times. CDR3 sequence (DNA): TGCAGCGTTCGAGGGGGGACAGTCAATGAAAAACTGTTTTTT. The encoded protein is CSVRGGTVNEKLFF. This rearrangement joins TRBV29-1 to TRBJ1-4; TRBD1 matches 7 bases. Germline-derived CDR1 and CDR2 are SQVTM and ANQGSEA. V shed 5 bases and J 5 bases; nucleotides not matched to a gene: 8. This CDR3 has 14 residues.

The V and J genes are TRBV15 and TRBJ2-2, with D possibly matching TRBD1 (5 bases). CDR1 is LNHNV and CDR2 is YYDKDF in the germline V gene (reference sequence). Trimming removed 1 base from V and 5 bases from J, with 20 bases in between. There are 18 residues in the CDR3. The CDR3 protein is CATSRGGRVRSGTGELFF. The CDR3 coding sequence is TGTGCCACCAGCAGAGGGGGCCGTGTCAGGAGTGGGACCGGGGAGCTGTTTTTT.

This clonotype was recorded many times. This rearrangement joins TRBV11-1 to TRBJ2-7, with 9 bases matching TRBD1. Per germline, CDR1 SGHAT and CDR2 FQDESV (reference sequence). With 0 bases clipped from V and 2 bases from J, the junction kept 5 bases outside the gene matches. CDR3 size: 16 residues. This chain's CDR3 is CASSLAKGQGAYEQYF. In DNA form, the CDR3 reads TGTGCCAGCAGCTTAGCCAAGGGACAGGGTGCCTACGAGCAGTACTTC.

This clonotype was observed at least ten times. The chain joins TRBV20-1 to TRBJ1-5; D unresolved. With 6 bases removed from V and 4 bases from J, the gap between germline ends came to 10 bases. The CDR3 has 12 residues. Germline-derived CDR1 and CDR2 are DFQATT and SNEGSKA (reference sequence). CDR3 sequence reads: CSAATGNQPQHF. CDR3 nucleotides: TGCAGTGCCGCCACCGGGAATCAGCCCCAGCATTTT.

This clonotype has ten or more counts. The genes are TRBV2 and TRBJ2-2, with D hard to call. With 6 bases removed from V and 0 bases from J, the gap between germline ends came to 8 bases. From germline, CDR1 is SNHLY and CDR2 FYNNEI. This CDR3 comprises 14 residues. CDR3 residues: CASRRPANTGELFF. Here the CDR3 DNA reads TGTGCCAGCAGGCGTCCCGCGAACACCGGGGAGCTGTTTTTT.

The sample holds many counts of this clonotype. V usage is TRBV6-5 and J usage is TRBJ1-1; D possibly corresponds to TRBD1 (6 bases). Germline V gives CDR1 MNHEY, CDR2 SVGAGI. V was clipped by 2 bases and J by 5 bases, with 15 bases between them. The CDR3 runs 15 residues. CDR3 in DNA: TGTGCCAGCAGTTACCGGGGGCGACGACGTACTGAAGCTTTCTTT. Translation gives CASSYRGRRRTEAFF.

Only a few counts were recorded for this clonotype. The chain is built from TRBV29-1 and TRBJ2-4; D tentatively fits TRBD1 or TRBD2 (5 bases each). The CDR3 contains 13 residues. V lost 5 bases and J lost 1, with 9 bases in between. Per the germline V gene, CDR1 is SQVTM and CDR2 is ANQGSEA. In nucleotides, the CDR3 is TGCAGCGTTCGGGGCGCGGCCAAAAACATTCAGTACTTC. Encoded protein: CSVRGAAKNIQYF.